The present TCR beta chain was sequenced within a study of shared T cell receptors in the human thymus. This CDR3 is 15 amino acids long. The V and J ends lost 4 bases and 1 base respectively, with 13 bases between them. Germline loops: CDR1 MNHEY, CDR2 SMNVEV (reference sequence). This clone has more than one count but fewer than ten. The method was immunoSEQ multiplex PCR; TCRdb's version includes in-frame clones alone and lacks a portion of them. The sample yields about 380,000 clones, approximately 95% seen once. The sample comprised thymocytes. The chain employs TRBV27 and TRBJ1-1; maybe TRBD1 (6 bases). The clonotype was recovered from a human donor. DNA of the CDR3: TGTGCCAGCAGTTGGCGGAAACAGGGGAACACTGAAGCTTTCTTT. Its translation is CASSWRKQGNTEAFF.